This T cell receptor beta chain comes out of a study of OX40 agonist ivuxolimab in advanced cancers. Study-wide points: Researchers did not determine the expanded peripheral T cells' antigen specificity.

On this clone itself: Its antigen is not identified.

Unmatched junction bases numbered 2, after V lost 3 bases and J lost 2 bases. Germline V gene sequence: CDR1 SGDLS, CDR2 YYNGEE. This CDR3 comprises 15 residues. Produced via immunoSEQ multiplex PCR; TCRdb's table is partial and in-frame only. The sample carries nearly 85,000 clones, about 86% recorded once. The specimen comprised CD4+ or CD8+ T cells sorted from blood, sampled in a trial of the OX40 agonist ivuxolimab. V and J are TRBV9 and TRBJ1-5; 10 bases are a match to TRBD1. The source is an adult with an advanced solid tumor such as melanoma, head and neck, liver or kidney cancer. The CDR3 spells CASSAGTGGNQPQHF. In DNA, the CDR3 is TGTGCCAGCAGCGCCGGGACAGGGGGCAATCAGCCCCAGCATTTT. Based on the CDR3 plus reference TRBV9 and TRBJ1-5, the full variable domain is DSGVTQTPKHLITATGQRVTLRCSPRSGDLSVYWYQQSLDQGLQFLIQYYNGEERAKGNILERFSAQQFPDLHSELNLSSLELGDSALYFCASSAGTGGNQPQHFGDGTRLSIL.